This TCR beta chain is drawn from a study of human T cells and chemical hapten exposure. Study information: Patients had diphenylcyclopropenone applied to the scalp weekly throughout the approximately 25-week study.

This CDR3 has 13 residues. The germline V gene has CDR1 SNHLY and CDR2 FYNNEI. With V trimmed by 7 bases and J by 7 bases, 4 bases remained unmatched. TCRdb reanalysed the RACE reads using MiXCR and keeps one entry per CDR3 protein. Here the sample spans 300,000 to 400,000 distinct CDR3 sequences, less than 6.5% being singletons. This sample's time point: pre-sensitization, week 0. This sample's treatment: therapeutic diphenylcyclopropenone sensitization with weekly scalp DPC. Unfractionated whole blood yielded the extracted total RNA. The rearrangement joins TRBV2 to TRBJ1-4; 9 positions match TRBD1. The receptor was isolated from a woman aged 50 to 65 with alopecia areata. Some clones in this sample may be carry-over from other donors' samples. The sequencing used whole blood, collected in connection with sensitization to the hapten diphenylcyclopropenone (DPC). The CDR3 loop reads CASIGTGLEKLFF. CDR3 nucleotide sequence: TGTGCCAGCATCGGGACAGGGCTTGAAAAACTGTTTTTT.